This T cell receptor beta chain was captured by sequencing in a study of blood T cell repertoires in COVID-19. Across the whole study: From T cells, B-cell-depleted T cells, or PBMCs came the material, which was cDNA or gDNA.

Assay: immunoSEQ multiplex PCR; the TCRdb copy retains only in-frame clones and omits some. Among tens of thousands of clones listed, roughly 80% were seen once. The V gene's germline CDR1 is LNHDA and CDR2 SQIVND (reference sequence). Unmatched junction bases numbered 11, after V lost 5 bases and J lost 6 bases. The length of the CDR3 is 17 residues. Material: peripheral blood. The J gene is TRBJ2-1, the V gene TRBV19; 12 bases map to TRBD2. The TCR was taken from a man between 65 and 79 years old with active COVID-19. The CDR3 sequence is CASSPSSLAGGGNEQFF. The CDR3 DNA reads as TGTGCCAGTAGTCCCAGCAGCCTAGCGGGGGGGGGCAATGAGCAGTTCTTC.